This is a list of T cell receptor beta chains from one sample in a study of cytomegalovirus exposure and HLA in healthy donors. The assay was immunoSEQ multiplex PCR, and TCRdb's table has in-frame clones only and misses some. The table includes 230,000 or so clones, 70% to 90% detected once. Sequenced: PBMCs. Receptors originate from a woman younger than 30 in good health and CMV-seronegative. CDR3s include the opening cysteine and the closing phenylalanine or tryptophan. A D gene is named only where the DNA matches it firmly. Expanded clones are given a class, and other clones once, few, many or no size at all.

V gene	clone size	J gene	D gene	CDR3 protein	CDR3 DNA
TRBV6-5	NA	TRBJ2-1	NA	CASNPQGSAVGEQFF	TGTGCCAGCAACCCACAGGGTTCAGCCGTTGGTGAGCAGTTCTTC
TRBV2	NA	TRBJ2-3	NA	CASSDGLGASSTDTQYF	TGTGCCAGCAGTGACGGGTTAGGCGCGAGTAGCACAGATACGCAGTATTTT
TRBV2	NA	TRBJ2-5	TRBD1	CARQIQGSVKTQYF	TGTGCCAGACAGATACAGGGGTCTGTCAAGACCCAGTACTTC
TRBV28	NA	TRBJ1-5	TRBD1	CASRGYRGIGLQPQHF	TGTGCCAGCAGGGGATACAGGGGAATCGGTCTTCAGCCCCAGCATTTT
TRBV30	NA	TRBJ2-7	TRBD1	CAWTDRGGDEQYF	TGTGCCTGGACCGACAGGGGTGGCGACGAGCAGTACTTC
TRBV11-2	NA	TRBJ2-5	TRBD2	CASSLWGRLAGDGKTQYF	TGTGCCAGCAGCTTATGGGGAAGACTAGCGGGAGATGGGAAGACCCAGTACTTC
TRBV7-8	NA	TRBJ2-1	TRBD2	CASSQFSGRYNEQFF	TGTGCCAGCAGCCAATTCAGCGGGAGGTACAATGAGCAGTTCTTC
TRBV2	NA	TRBJ2-1	TRBD1	CASTGQGADEQFF	TGTGCCAGCACGGGACAGGGGGCCGATGAGCAGTTCTTC
TRBV4-2	NA	TRBJ2-2	NA	CASSQWEPSTGELFF	TGTGCCAGCAGCCAATGGGAGCCTTCCACCGGGGAGCTGTTTTTT
TRBV11-1	medium-sized	TRBJ2-2	TRBD2	CASSLWAGDDTGELFF	TGTGCCAGCAGCTTATGGGCGGGAGACGACACCGGGGAGCTGTTTTTT
TRBV7-7	once	TRBJ2-7	NA	CASSAGEAERKYF	TGTGCTAGCAGCGCCGGAGAAGCGGAGCGAAAGTACTTC
TRBV19	NA	TRBJ2-1	NA	CAISRDVSSYNEQFF	TGTGCCATCTCGCGGGACGTAAGCTCCTACAATGAGCAGTTCTTC
TRBV19	NA	TRBJ2-7	NA	CASSIFSGRMYEQYF	TGTGCCAGTAGTATATTTTCAGGTAGAATGTACGAGCAGTACTTC
TRBV7-3	NA	TRBJ2-1	NA	CASSRDFYNEQFF	TGTGCCAGCAGCCGGGACTTTTACAATGAGCAGTTCTTC
TRBV30	NA	TRBJ1-4	NA	CAWTRDKRNEKLFF	TGTGCCTGGACTCGGGACAAACGGAATGAAAAACTGTTTTTT
TRBV28	NA	TRBJ2-7	NA	CASSLNYEQYF	TGTGCCAGCAGTCTTAACTACGAGCAGTACTTC
TRBV28	once	TRBJ1-5	NA	CASSQGINQPQHF	TGTGCCAGCAGTCAGGGGATAAATCAGCCCCAGCATTTT
TRBV5-1	NA	TRBJ2-7	TRBD1	CASSLNRGYEQYF	TGCGCCAGCAGCTTGAACAGGGGGTACGAGCAGTACTTC
TRBV27	NA	TRBJ2-1	TRBD1	CASRQQGSNNEQFF	TGTGCCAGCAGACAACAGGGGAGCAACAATGAGCAGTTCTTC
TRBV6-1	NA	TRBJ2-1	NA	CASSRGSGTYNEQFF	TGTGCCAGCAGTCGTGGTAGCGGAACCTACAATGAGCAGTTCTTC
TRBV28	NA	TRBJ2-7	TRBD1	CASSLEQGVDYEQYF	TGTGCCAGCAGTTTGGAACAGGGGGTAGACTACGAGCAGTACTTC
TRBV5-1	few	TRBJ1-2	NA	CASSPPWQRTGYTF	TGCGCCAGCAGCCCGCCGTGGCAGCGTACAGGCTACACCTTC
TRBV11-2	NA	TRBJ2-2	NA	CASSLVLDGLDTGELFF	TGTGCCAGCAGCTTAGTTCTAGACGGGTTGGACACCGGGGAGCTGTTTTTT
TRBV28	NA	TRBJ1-2	NA	CATYYPYGYTF	TGTGCCACCTACTACCCCTATGGCTACACCTTC
TRBV5-1	once	TRBJ1-1	NA	CASSLEAEMNTEAFF	TGCGCCAGCAGCTTGGAGGCGGAGATGAACACTGAAGCTTTCTTT
TRBV19	NA	TRBJ1-2	NA	CASTFGADYYGYTF	TGTGCCAGTACTTTCGGCGCGGACTACTATGGCTACACCTTC
TRBV11-2	NA	TRBJ1-4	TRBD1	CASSLRGGQGSSTNEKLFF	TGTGCCAGCAGCTTAAGGGGTGGACAGGGAAGCTCAACTAATGAAAAACTGTTTTTT
TRBV9	NA	TRBJ1-1	NA	CASSVAREPENTEAFF	TGTGCCAGCAGCGTAGCTCGGGAACCCGAGAACACTGAAGCTTTCTTT
TRBV30	NA	TRBJ2-5	NA	CAWSVGRLGGRETQYF	TGTGCCTGGAGTGTAGGGAGGCTTGGGGGACGAGAGACCCAGTACTTC
TRBV15	NA	TRBJ1-1	NA	CATSNAVNTEAFF	TGTGCCACCAGCAACGCAGTGAACACTGAAGCTTTCTTT
TRBV10-3	once	TRBJ1-2	TRBD1	CAISVGTAVLNYGYTF	TGTGCCATCAGTGTCGGGACAGCAGTACTTAACTATGGCTACACCTTC
TRBV2	NA	TRBJ1-5	NA	CASSVPRDRRYHQPQHF	TGTGCCAGCAGTGTCCCTCGCGATCGCAGGTACCATCAGCCCCAGCATTTT
TRBV9	NA	TRBJ2-1	TRBD1	CASSAPTGPDEQFF	TGTGCCAGCAGCGCGCCGACAGGGCCCGATGAGCAGTTCTTC
TRBV30	few	TRBJ2-5	TRBD1	CAWRGQGAGETQYF	TGTGCCTGGAGGGGACAGGGGGCGGGAGAGACCCAGTACTTC
TRBV7-9	once	TRBJ2-4	NA	CASSDVRSSSNIQYF	TGTGCCAGCAGTGATGTAAGGAGTAGTTCGAACATTCAGTACTTC
TRBV30	NA	TRBJ1-1	TRBD1	CAWGTGVNTEAFF	TGTGCCTGGGGGACAGGGGTCAACACTGAAGCTTTCTTT
TRBV4-3	NA	TRBJ2-7	TRBD1	CASSQATGAYEQYF	TGCGCCAGCAGCCAAGCCACAGGGGCCTACGAGCAGTACTTC
TRBV6-5	once	TRBJ1-1	NA	CASSRIGAEAFF	TGTGCCAGCAGCCGTATCGGAGCTGAAGCTTTCTTT
TRBV6-4	once	TRBJ2-7	TRBD2	CASNLTGTSGPYYEQYF	TGTGCCAGCAACCTTACCGGGACTAGCGGGCCCTACTACGAGCAGTACTTC
TRBV5-6	NA	TRBJ2-2	NA	CASSLASGLIGELFF	TGTGCCAGCAGCTTGGCCTCGGGGTTGATCGGGGAGCTGTTTTTT
TRBV27	NA	TRBJ2-1	TRBD2	CASSSLAGGPLDEQFF	TGTGCCAGCAGTTCCCTAGCGGGAGGACCTTTAGATGAGCAGTTCTTC
TRBV29-1	NA	TRBJ2-3	TRBD2	CSVEDRGVATDTQYF	TGCAGCGTTGAAGATCGGGGGGTTGCCACAGATACGCAGTATTTT
TRBV4-1	few	TRBJ2-2	TRBD2	CASSRSRLAGGGTGELFF	TGCGCCAGCAGCCGGTCTAGACTAGCGGGAGGGGGGACCGGGGAGCTGTTTTTT
TRBV9	NA	TRBJ2-3	NA	CASSVVGRAGTDTQYF	TGTGCCAGCAGCGTAGTTGGGCGGGCCGGCACAGATACGCAGTATTTT
TRBV6-5	NA	TRBJ2-2	NA	CASSYSGNTGELFF	TGTGCCAGCAGTTATAGCGGGAACACCGGGGAGCTGTTTTTT
TRBV28	once	TRBJ1-1	NA	CASSASGFVNTEAFF	TGTGCCAGCAGTGCTTCGGGGTTTGTGAACACTGAAGCTTTCTTT
TRBV28	few	TRBJ1-2	NA	CASSPTGYGYTF	TGTGCCAGCAGTCCAACAGGGTATGGCTACACCTTC
TRBV4-2	once	TRBJ2-1	TRBD1	CASSQADRVYEQFF	TGTGCCAGCAGCCAGGCTGACAGGGTCTATGAGCAGTTCTTC
TRBV27	NA	TRBJ2-7	TRBD1	CASSPGTGYEQYF	TGTGCCAGCAGTCCGGGGACAGGGTACGAGCAGTACTTC